Given below is one T cell receptor (beta chain) in context. Its antigen is as yet unknown. This sample was taken from a study of cytomegalovirus exposure and HLA in healthy donors. Points from the study as a whole: A link between a missense DCLRE1C variant and TCR beta V- and J-gene trimming emerged from a later analysis. Later analysis showed TCR association rates varying by HLA locus, highest for DRB1 and lowest for HLA-C. Reports described diagnosis of cytomegalovirus status by the classifier as highly specific and sensitive. Rarity marked most TCR sequences, yet some public TCRs occurred in many donors.

The V gene lost 3 bases and the J gene lost 3 bases, with 9 bases spanning the gap. The CDR3 runs to 14 residues. Germline assignment: CDR1 KGHSH and CDR2 LQKENI. Researchers ran the PCR with 60 Vbeta and 13 Jbeta primers. The protocol was immunoSEQ multiplex PCR, while the TCRdb copy is restricted to in-frame clones and leaves out a portion. Of roughly 160,000 clones in the sample, approximately 81% were seen once. The chain links TRBV18 to TRBJ2-1, with a tentative D call TRBD2 (6 bases). The receptor comes from a man aged 25 to 45 in good health and CMV-seropositive. Specimen: PBMCs. CDR3 coding DNA: TGTGCCAGCTCACCGAAGGGACTCTACAATGAGCAGTTCTTC. It translates to CASSPKGLYNEQFF.